Listed below are T cell receptor beta chains from one sample, sequenced in a study of blood T cell repertoires in COVID-19. TCRdb keeps only in-frame clones here, not all; method: immunoSEQ multiplex PCR. The sample holds about 270,000 clones, around 81% seen once. The sequencing input was peripheral blood. These receptors were collected from a woman aged 55-70 years with active or convalescent COVID-19. Both conserved end residues are part of each CDR3. The order of the fields is V gene, J gene, D gene, clone size, CDR3 DNA, CDR3 protein. A D gene is named only where the DNA matches it firmly. Clone sizes are given selectively: once, few, many, or a class where the clone is expanded.

>TRBV9|TRBJ2-1|TRBD2|.
TGTGCCAGCAGCGCCCTCGGGGGGGCGGGTGGTGAGCAGTTCTTC
CASSALGGAGGEQFF
>TRBV9|TRBJ2-5|TRBD2|.
TGTGCCAGCAGCGTTACTAGCGGGGGGTTCCAAGAGACCCAGTACTTC
CASSVTSGGFQETQYF
>TRBV24-1|TRBJ1-3|.|.
TGTGCCACCAGTTGGGCCTCGCGGCCGGGACACTCTGGAAACACCATATATTTT
CATSWASRPGHSGNTIYF
>TRBV18|TRBJ2-1|.|.
TGTGCCAGCTCACCACCAACGGGTCGGTCCTACAATGAGCAGTTCTTC
CASSPPTGRSYNEQFF
>TRBV4-3|TRBJ1-2|.|.
TGCGCCAGCAGCCAAGATAGAGGCAGTCGTCCTGGTGGCTACACCTTC
CASSQDRGSRPGGYTF
>TRBV19|TRBJ2-5|TRBD2|.
TGTGCCAGTAGTATAGGACTAGCGGGGGGCCCTGGGTGGGCCCAGTACTTC
CASSIGLAGGPGWAQYF
>TRBV29-1|TRBJ2-7|TRBD1|.
TGCAGCGTCGGGGACAGAGTGAACCCCTACGAGCAGTACTTC
CSVGDRVNPYEQYF
>TRBV5-1|TRBJ2-7|TRBD1|.
TGCGCCAGCAGCTTGGGCAGGGGGCGAGGTGAGCAGTACTTC
CASSLGRGRGEQYF
>TRBV19|TRBJ1-3|.|.
TGTGCCAGTAGCGCTACTACAGGGTCTGGAAACACCATATATTTT
CASSATTGSGNTIYF
>TRBV19|TRBJ1-2|.|.
TGTGCCAGTAGGGAGACGCCGAACTTCTATGGCTACACCTTC
CASRETPNFYGYTF
>TRBV5-4|TRBJ2-7|TRBD1|.
TGTGCCAGCAGCTTGGACAGGGGCTACGAGCAGTACTTC
CASSLDRGYEQYF
>TRBV12-5|TRBJ1-2|.|few
TGTGCTAGTGGTTTGTCGGGGTTTGGGGATGGCTACACCTTC
CASGLSGFGDGYTF
>TRBV6-5|TRBJ1-2|TRBD1|many
TGTGCCAGCAGGGTTTCAGGGGGCACTAACTATGGCTACACCTTC
CASRVSGGTNYGYTF
>TRBV4-1|TRBJ1-5|.|.
TGCGCCAGCAGCCTCGGCCGCGGGGGGAATCAGCCCCAGCATTTT
CASSLGRGGNQPQHF
>TRBV6-5|TRBJ1-1|.|.
TGTGCCAGCAGCTCCGGACAGATGAACACTGAAGCTTTCTTT
CASSSGQMNTEAFF
>TRBV5-4|TRBJ1-1|TRBD1|.
TGTGCCAGCAGAGTACAGGGGTTGAACACTGAAGCTTTCTTT
CASRVQGLNTEAFF
>TRBV6-5|TRBJ1-4|.|.
TGTGCCAGCACTCCCAGTCAGTTGGATGAAAAACTGTTTTTT
CASTPSQLDEKLFF
>TRBV30|TRBJ1-1|TRBD1|.
TGTGCCTGGAGCGAAGGGGGCCACACTGAAGCTTTCTTT
CAWSEGGHTEAFF
>TRBV9|TRBJ2-5|TRBD2|.
TGTGCCAGCAGCGGAATAGCGGGGGGGCAAGAGACCCAGTACTTC
CASSGIAGGQETQYF
>TRBV6-6|TRBJ2-5|.|few
TGTGCCAGCTTTCGGGAGACCCAGTACTTC
CASFRETQYF
>TRBV3-1/TRBV3-2|TRBJ1-3|.|.
TGTGCCAGCAGCCAAGGGCGGGGCTTTGGAAACACCATATATTTT
CASSQGRGFGNTIYF
>TRBV20-1|TRBJ2-1|.|.
TGCAGTGCCGACTACAAGGATGAGCAGTTCTTC
CSADYKDEQFF
>TRBV9|TRBJ1-1|.|.
TGTGCCAGCAGCGTAGGTCCCCAGGGGCCTGAAGCTTTCTTT
CASSVGPQGPEAFF
>TRBV10-3|TRBJ1-2|.|.
TGTGCCATCAGTGATTTAAAGGCAGGCGCCTCCTATGGCTACACCTTC
CAISDLKAGASYGYTF
>TRBV5-6|TRBJ2-7|TRBD1|.
TGTGCCAGCAGCTGGGACAGGGCGCACGAGCAGTACTTC
CASSWDRAHEQYF
>TRBV6-5|TRBJ2-7|TRBD1|once
TGTGCCAGCAGACAGGGGGTAGGGACCTACGAGCAGTACTTC
CASRQGVGTYEQYF
>TRBV15|TRBJ2-1|TRBD1|.
TGTGCCACCAGCAGAGAGGGGACAGGGGCGAATGAGCAGTTCTTC
CATSREGTGANEQFF
>TRBV7-3|TRBJ2-1|TRBD2|.
TGTGCCAGCAGCGGCCGCCGGGGACTAGCGGAGGCCTACAATGAGCAGTTCTTC
CASSGRRGLAEAYNEQFF
>TRBV6-1|TRBJ1-2|.|.
TGTGCCAGCAGTGAAGGGTCTTGGAGGGATGGCTACACCTTC
CASSEGSWRDGYTF
>TRBV30|TRBJ2-1|.|once
TGTGCCTCGGGAAAGCTCTCGGGTGGGTTCTTC
CASGKLSGGFF
>TRBV11-2|TRBJ2-1|TRBD2|.
TGTGCCAGCAGCTTAATAGCGGGGGGCTCCTACAATGAGCAGTTCTTC
CASSLIAGGSYNEQFF
>TRBV5-1|TRBJ2-4|.|.
TGCGCCAGCAGCTTGGAGGGACTAGCCAAAAACATTCAGTACTTC
CASSLEGLAKNIQYF
>TRBV9|TRBJ2-3|TRBD2|.
TGTGCCAGCAGCGATCTTCTCTGGGGGGGTGTAGATACGCAGTATTTT
CASSDLLWGGVDTQYF
>TRBV2|TRBJ1-2|.|.
TGTGCCAGCAGTAGACAGGACAACTATGGCTACACCTTC
CASSRQDNYGYTF
>TRBV6-2/TRBV6-3|TRBJ2-7|TRBD1|.
TGTGCCAGCAGTAGTCGACAGGGGGCGTTCGACGAGCAGTACTTC
CASSSRQGAFDEQYF
>TRBV7-9|TRBJ2-3|.|.
TGTGCCAGCAGCTCAACCATCTTCAGGGTTGCTAGCACAGATACGCAGTATTTT
CASSSTIFRVASTDTQYF
>TRBV27|TRBJ2-2|TRBD2|.
TGTGCCAGCAGTTCAAGCGGGGGGCGGGGCACCGGGGAGCTGTTTTTT
CASSSSGGRGTGELFF